This entry lists 12 T cell receptor beta chains sequenced from one sample in a study of cytomegalovirus exposure and HLA in healthy donors. It was with 60 Vbeta and 13 Jbeta primers that the PCR ran. Clones were sequenced by immunoSEQ multiplex PCR, and TCRdb holds only the in-frame ones, with some missing. Of 90,000 to 120,000 clones in the sample, 79% are singletons; the top ten hold 2.5% to 3.5%. The sequenced sample consisted of PBMCs. These receptors were obtained from a woman in her thirties or forties in good health and CMV-seronegative.

V usage is TRBV4-3 and J usage is TRBJ2-5, with 8 bases fitting TRBD1. The CDR3 has 17 residues. The ends lost 0 bases at V and 4 bases at J; junction bases unmatched: 10. Looked up from germline, CDR1 is LGHNA and CDR2 is YSLEER. The CDR3 DNA reads TGCGCCAGCAGCCAAGATCTTAGACAGGGGTATTCAGAGACCCAGTACTTC. It specifies CASSQDLRQGYSETQYF.

The chain links TRBV5-6 to TRBJ2-3; 9 nucleotides line up with TRBD2. CDR1 SGHDT and CDR2 YYEEEE come from the germline V gene. The V and J ends lost 0 bases and 5 bases, in that order; junction bases with no gene match: 7. There are 16 residues in the CDR3. The CDR3, as DNA: TGTGCCAGCAGCTTGGGTGGCGGGAGGGATGGAGATACGCAGTATTTT. Translated, it gives CASSLGGGRDGDTQYF.

The rearrangement uses TRBV5-1 and TRBJ2-1, with 7 bases identical to TRBD2. This CDR3 contains 13 residues. Unmatched junction bases numbered 5, after V lost 3 bases and J lost 8 bases. Germline values: CDR1 SGHRS, CDR2 YFSETQ. The CDR3 coding sequence is TGCGCCAGCAGCTCGAGCGGGAACTATGAGCAGTTCTTC. It is translated as CASSSSGNYEQFF.

This clone was detected only a few times. At one end, the junction sequence differs from germline, possibly due to a read error. The chain recombines TRBV7-9 with TRBJ2-6; D gene uncertain. Germline assignment: CDR1 SEHNR and CDR2 FQNEAQ (reference sequence). The CDR3 runs 16 residues. In DNA form, the CDR3 reads TGTTCCAGCAGCTCGCCCGTAGCTGCTGGGGCCAACGTCCTGACTTTC. The encoded protein is CSSSSPVAAGANVLTF. Supplemented by reference TRBV7-9 and TRBJ2-6, the full variable domain reads DTGVSQNPRHKITKRGQNVTFRCDPISEHNRLYWYRQTLGQGPEFLTYFQNEAQLEKSRLLSDRFSAERPKGSFSTLEIQRTEQGDSAMYLCSSSSPVAAGANVLTFGAGSRLTVL.

The J gene is TRBJ2-1, the V gene TRBV27, with TRBD2 as a possible D gene (6 bases). CDR1 and CDR2 (germline): MNHEY, SMNVEV (reference sequence). CDR3 length equals 15 residues. V was shortened by 8 bases and J by 0 bases, with 14 bases between the two germline ends. This CDR3 reads CASCEAGSSYNEQFF. In DNA, the CDR3 is TGTGCCAGCTGCGAGGCGGGGAGCTCCTACAATGAGCAGTTCTTC.

The V call is TRBV7-2, the J call TRBJ1-4; no reliable D call. This CDR3 is built from 16 residues. Germline V gives CDR1 SGHTA, CDR2 FQGNSA. Between the trimmed V and J ends, which lost 4 bases and 0 bases, there was a span of 12 bases. The CDR3 sequence: CASSSQAVATNEKLFF. Written as DNA, the CDR3 is TGTGCCAGCAGCTCCCAGGCTGTAGCAACTAATGAAAAACTGTTTTTT.

The rearrangement links TRBV6-1 to TRBJ2-1, with D possibly being TRBD1 (6 bases). The CDR3 has 15 amino acids. Germline lookup yields CDR1 MNHNS and CDR2 SASEGT. V lost 6 bases and J 5 bases, leaving 17 bases between the germline ends. The CDR3 loop reads CASRVTQGSDNEQFF. CDR3 nucleotides: TGTGCCAGCAGAGTAACACAGGGTTCGGACAATGAGCAGTTCTTC.

This chain links TRBV5-1 with TRBJ1-2, with a tentative D call TRBD1 (5 bases). Germline V gene data show CDR1 as SGHRS and CDR2 as YFSETQ. Trimming removed 0 bases at V and 4 bases at J, with 16 bases between. The CDR3 is made up of 16 amino acids. The CDR3 region has the DNA TGCGCCAGCAGCTTGGCCTCGGGGGGATTTTCCTATGGCTACACCTTC. Amino acids: CASSLASGGFSYGYTF.

This chain joins TRBV5-1 and TRBJ2-1; tentatively, D is TRBD1 (5 bases). V was trimmed by 0 bases and J by 5 bases, leaving 9 bases between them. This CDR3 spans 14 amino acids. Germline CDR1 SGHRS, CDR2 YFSETQ. The CDR3 reads CASSLDPRDNEQFF. Here the CDR3 DNA reads TGCGCCAGCAGCTTGGACCCCAGGGACAATGAGCAGTTCTTC.

The chain employs TRBV19 and TRBJ1-2; the D is unclear. The CDR3 totals 15 residues. V was clipped by 5 bases and J by 5 bases, with 18 bases between them. The germline gives CDR1 LNHDA, CDR2 SQIVND (reference sequence). The CDR3 here is CASSFAEGPRYGYTF. In nucleotides, the CDR3 is TGTGCCAGTAGTTTTGCGGAGGGCCCCCGGTATGGCTACACCTTC.

V and J are TRBV7-2 and TRBJ1-2, with 7 bases identical to TRBD1. The CDR3 contains 14 residues. Germline V CDR1 and CDR2: SGHTA, FQGNSA. Trimming took 2 bases from V and 7 from J; bases not matched to a gene: 7. CDR3: CASSLTQGKRGYTF. CDR3 nucleotide sequence: TGTGCCAGCAGCTTAACACAGGGGAAGCGTGGCTACACCTTC.

CDR3 region: CASSSDGSSGNTIYF. The CDR3 DNA is TGTGCCAGCAGCTCAGACGGGAGCTCTGGAAACACCATATATTTT. V and J are TRBV7-2 and TRBJ1-3; D gene uncertain. Looked up from germline, CDR1 is SGHTA and CDR2 is FQGNSA. This CDR3 has 15 residues. The ends were cut back, 4 bases at V and 0 bases at J, with 10 bases in the middle. Looking up the rest from reference TRBV7-2 and TRBJ1-3 gives the full variable domain: GAGVSQSPSNKVTEKGKDVELRCDPISGHTALYWYRQSLGQGLEFLIYFQGNSAPDKSGLPSDRFSAERTGGSVSTLTIQRTQQEDSAVYLCASSSDGSSGNTIYFGEGSWLTVV.